The rows below give T cell receptor beta chains drawn from one sample of a study of PD-1 blockade in mismatch repair-deficient tumors. Method: immunoSEQ multiplex PCR; TCRdb's copy keeps in-frame clones and lacks some. Of tens of thousands of clones listed, 65% to 85% are singletons. Sequences were derived from peripheral blood, sampled 12 weeks after starting pembrolizumab. The receptor source for this set is an adult with mismatch repair-deficient cancer. The CDR3 runs from the conserved cysteine through the conserved F or W. A D gene is named only where the DNA matches it firmly. A row's size may be missing; if present it is once, few, many or a size class.

V gene,D gene,clone size,CDR3 length,J gene,CDR3 protein,CDR3 DNA
TRBV19,.,.,15,TRBJ1-1,CASSIPGRERTEAFF,TGTGCCAGTAGTATCCCAGGGAGGGAAAGGACTGAAGCTTTCTTT
TRBV7-7,.,.,13,TRBJ2-5,CASSLGVGETQYF,TGTGCTAGCAGCTTGGGGGTTGGAGAGACCCAGTACTTC
TRBV7-2,TRBD2,.,16,TRBJ2-3,CASSTRTSGTTDTQYF,TGTGCCAGCAGCACCCGGACTAGCGGGACCACAGATACGCAGTATTTT
TRBV6-6,.,.,14,TRBJ2-7,CASSPGPGAHEQYF,TGTGCCAGCTCCCCGGGTCCGGGAGCACACGAGCAGTACTTC
TRBV18,TRBD2,.,18,TRBJ2-7,CASSSRRIATSGSYEQYF,TGTGCCAGCTCATCGAGACGGATTGCGACTAGCGGTAGTTACGAGCAGTACTTC
TRBV5-4,TRBD1,once,15,TRBJ2-7,CASSLAGTGSYEQYF,TGTGCCAGCAGCTTGGCCGGGACAGGGTCCTACGAGCAGTACTTC
TRBV19,.,.,16,TRBJ1-5,CASKGGGRNSNQPQHF,TGTGCCAGTAAGGGCGGGGGCCGGAATAGCAATCAGCCCCAGCATTTT
TRBV28,.,.,12,TRBJ2-7,CASSSAAYEQYF,TGTGCCAGCAGTTCAGCTGCCTACGAGCAGTACTTC
TRBV11-2,TRBD1,.,13,TRBJ1-1,CASSATGGTEAFF,TGTGCCAGCAGCGCTACAGGGGGCACTGAAGCTTTCTTT
TRBV9,.,.,13,TRBJ2-2,CASGRTDTGELFF,TGTGCCAGCGGCCGAACAGACACCGGGGAGCTGTTTTTT
TRBV5-1,.,.,13,TRBJ2-1,CASSPGGNVGQFF,TGCGCCAGCAGCCCGGGCGGGAATGTAGGGCAGTTCTTC
TRBV27,.,.,15,TRBJ1-1,CASRVRGFMNTEAFF,TGTGCCAGCAGAGTCCGGGGGTTTATGAACACTGAAGCTTTCTTT
TRBV27,.,.,12,TRBJ1-4,CASSFGFGKLFF,TGTGCCAGCAGTTTTGGGTTTGGAAAACTGTTTTTT
TRBV19,TRBD1,.,14,TRBJ2-7,CASRPQGDTYEQYF,TGTGCCAGCCGGCCCCAGGGGGACACCTACGAGCAGTACTTC
TRBV5-1,TRBD1,.,15,TRBJ1-4,CASSVEGQPNEKLFF,TGCGCCAGCAGCGTGGAGGGACAGCCTAATGAAAAACTGTTTTTT
TRBV6-1,.,.,15,TRBJ1-5,CATLWTSWDNQPQHF,TGTGCCACCCTCTGGACATCCTGGGACAATCAGCCCCAGCATTTT
TRBV5-1,TRBD1,few,15,TRBJ2-7,CASSLGTGGSYEQYF,TGCGCCAGCAGCTTAGGGACAGGGGGCTCCTACGAGCAGTACTTC
TRBV11-3,TRBD1,.,14,TRBJ1-1,CASSPTGGGTEAFF,TGTGCCAGCAGCCCGACAGGGGGAGGCACTGAAGCTTTCTTT
TRBV30,TRBD1,.,12,TRBJ2-1,CAWSGGYNEQFF,TGTGCCTGGTCAGGGGGCTACAATGAGCAGTTCTTC
TRBV5-6,TRBD2,.,16,TRBJ2-1,CASSSESGSIYNEQFF,TGTGCCAGCAGCTCTGAGAGCGGGAGTATCTACAATGAGCAGTTCTTC
TRBV4-1,TRBD1,.,17,TRBJ2-2,CASSQEGTGPNTGELFF,TGCGCCAGCAGCCAAGAAGGGACAGGGCCCAACACCGGGGAGCTGTTTTTT
TRBV18,.,once,11,TRBJ2-3,CASSPIDTQYF,TGTGCCAGCTCACCCATAGATACGCAGTATTTT
TRBV30,.,.,11,TRBJ1-2,CAWATAYGYTF,TGTGCCTGGGCCACAGCGTATGGCTACACCTTC
TRBV11-2,.,.,15,TRBJ2-7,CASSLEAASSYEQYF,TGTGCCAGCAGCTTAGAAGCAGCCAGCTCCTACGAGCAGTACTTC
TRBV28,.,.,12,TRBJ2-4,CASSPTGHRKYF,TGTGCCAGCAGCCCCACAGGCCATCGCAAGTACTTC
TRBV15,.,.,15,TRBJ2-2,CATSSTTLNTGELFF,TGTGCCACCAGTTCAACTACCTTGAACACCGGGGAGCTGTTTTTT
TRBV15,TRBD2,.,17,TRBJ2-1,CATARRWGLAGGGEQFF,TGTGCCACCGCTCGCAGGTGGGGACTAGCGGGAGGGGGTGAGCAGTTCTTC
TRBV4-1,.,.,15,TRBJ2-7,CASSQDLAGSREQYF,TGCGCCAGCAGCCAAGATTTGGCAGGGAGTCGCGAGCAGTACTTC
TRBV14,.,.,12,TRBJ1-3,CASSRQPNTIYF,TGTGCCAGCAGCCGACAGCCAAACACCATATATTTT
TRBV28,TRBD1,.,17,TRBJ2-4,CASSLWTGGDTKNIQYF,TGTGCCAGCAGTTTATGGACAGGGGGCGATACCAAAAACATTCAGTACTTC
TRBV5-4,.,.,14,TRBJ1-5,CASSLGTGQGPQHF,TGTGCCAGCAGCTTGGGAACAGGGCAAGGGCCCCAGCATTTT
TRBV27,TRBD1,.,14,TRBJ2-7,CASSLSRTGYEQYF,TGTGCCAGCAGTTTATCGCGGACAGGATACGAGCAGTACTTC
TRBV6-5,.,.,11,TRBJ2-7,CASSRGYEQYF,TGTGCCAGCAGTAGGGGTTACGAGCAGTACTTC
TRBV11-2,.,.,15,TRBJ1-2,CASSLAGEIDYGYTF,TGTGCCAGCAGCTTGGCAGGGGAGATTGACTATGGCTACACCTTC
TRBV7-2,.,.,14,TRBJ2-5,CASSLSGTSGAQYF,TGTGCCAGCAGCTTATCCGGGACCTCAGGGGCCCAGTACTTC
TRBV5-4,TRBD2,.,16,TRBJ2-5,CASSQLGLADRETQYF,TGTGCCAGCAGCCAGCTGGGACTAGCGGACCGTGAGACCCAGTACTTC
TRBV6-5,.,.,14,TRBJ1-1,CASSPTTGPASAFF,TGTGCCAGCAGTCCCACGACGGGACCGGCGTCGGCTTTCTTT
TRBV19,TRBD2,.,18,TRBJ2-1,CASSSAPGTSGNYNEQFF,TGTGCCAGTAGTTCCGCCCCGGGGACTAGCGGCAACTACAATGAGCAGTTCTTC
TRBV19,.,.,13,TRBJ2-7,CASSFRARNEQYF,TGTGCCAGTAGTTTTCGGGCTCGGAACGAGCAGTACTTC
TRBV27,.,.,16,TRBJ2-7,CASSLRAPTPIYEQYF,TGTGCCAGCAGTTTAAGGGCCCCGACCCCCATCTACGAGCAGTACTTC
TRBV28,TRBD2,.,19,TRBJ2-3,CASSSPFGLGRDTTDTQYF,TGTGCCAGCAGTTCCCCCTTCGGGTTGGGGAGGGATACCACAGATACGCAGTATTTT
TRBV18,.,.,15,TRBJ1-4,CASSPSAGIDEKLFF,TGTGCCAGCTCACCATCGGCAGGGATTGATGAAAAACTGTTTTTT
TRBV7-3,.,.,16,TRBJ2-3,CASSLSTAPYTDTQYF,TGTGCCAGCAGCCTCTCCACAGCGCCTTACACAGATACGCAGTATTTT
TRBV12-5,.,.,17,TRBJ2-2,CASGLVGAGRNTGELFF,TGTGCTAGTGGTTTGGTAGGGGCAGGGAGGAACACCGGGGAGCTGTTTTTT
TRBV9,TRBD1,.,14,TRBJ1-5,CASAKGASNQPQHF,TGTGCCAGCGCAAAGGGGGCTAGCAATCAGCCCCAGCATTTT
TRBV7-9,.,.,19,TRBJ1-1,CASRPSLSLFRGENTEAFF,TGTGCCAGCCGCCCAAGCTTATCCCTCTTTAGGGGAGAGAACACTGAAGCTTTCTTT
TRBV23-1,TRBD1,.,18,TRBJ1-1,CASSQSLGDRGMNTEAFF,TGCGCCAGCAGTCAATCGCTCGGGGACAGGGGCATGAACACTGAAGCTTTCTTT
TRBV27,.,.,17,TRBJ1-2,CASSLSTNTRSNYGYTF,TGTGCCAGCAGTTTATCCACAAACACTCGTTCTAACTATGGCTACACCTTC
TRBV7-8,.,.,15,TRBJ1-3,CASSLAIGQGNTIYF,TGTGCCAGCAGCTTAGCAATCGGACAGGGAAACACCATATATTTT
TRBV7-6,.,few,12,TRBJ2-7,CASSSSSYEQYF,TGTGCCAGCAGCTCCTCCTCCTACGAGCAGTACTTC
TRBV6-6,.,.,15,TRBJ1-3,CASRGTAGPRDTIYF,TGTGCCAGCAGAGGGACTGCAGGCCCCCGGGACACCATATATTTT
TRBV6-5,.,.,14,TRBJ2-7,CASSISTRNYEQYF,TGTGCCAGCAGTATCTCGACTAGGAACTACGAGCAGTACTTC
TRBV5-6,TRBD2,.,17,TRBJ2-7,CASSSTGLAGVSYEQYF,TGTGCCAGCAGCTCCACCGGACTAGCGGGAGTTTCCTACGAGCAGTACTTC
TRBV7-6,.,once,16,TRBJ2-1,CASSPRAKKTDNEQFF,TGTGCCAGCAGCCCCCGGGCGAAAAAAACGGATAATGAGCAGTTCTTC
TRBV7-3,.,.,13,TRBJ2-1,CASSGTKNNEQFF,TGTGCCAGCAGTGGGACCAAGAACAATGAGCAGTTCTTC
TRBV18,TRBD1,few,14,TRBJ1-2,CASSPGDRTYGYTF,TGTGCCAGCTCTCCCGGGGACAGAACCTATGGCTACACCTTC
TRBV28,TRBD1,.,16,TRBJ2-7,CASRGQGGGMSYEQYF,TGTGCCAGCCGGGGACAGGGAGGTGGAATGAGCTACGAGCAGTACTTC
TRBV11-2,.,.,15,TRBJ1-1,CASSLVVFTNTEAFF,TGTGCCAGCAGCTTAGTTGTCTTTACGAACACTGAAGCTTTCTTT
TRBV28,TRBD1,.,15,TRBJ1-1,CASSSSGTANTEAFF,TGTGCCAGCAGTTCTTCAGGGACAGCGAACACTGAAGCTTTCTTT
TRBV7-2,.,.,15,TRBJ2-7,CASSPRTEVLGSLYF,TGTGCCAGCAGCCCCCGCACAGAGGTTCTCGGCAGTCTATACTTC